This is a list of T cell receptor beta chains from one sample in a study of shared clonotypes between healthy human individuals. The table came from immunoSEQ multiplex PCR; TCRdb's copy has only in-frame clones and leaves some out. The sample yields about 1.5 million clones, around 98% seen once. The sequenced sample consisted of naive CD4+ T cells sorted from blood. The origin of the receptors is a man aged 30 to 45 in good health. The CDR3 runs from the conserved cysteine through the conserved F or W. A D gene is named only where the DNA matches it firmly. Only part of the rows carry a size: once, few, many, or a class if the clone is expanded.

TRBD2	TRBJ2-3	TRBV7-3	.	TGTGCCAGCGGTAAGCGGGAGGCAGATACGCAGTATTTT	CASGKREADTQYF
.	TRBJ1-1	TRBV5-1	.	TGCGCCAGCCGCTTCCTAGGACTTTCAAGGACTGAAGCTTTCTTT	CASRFLGLSRTEAFF
TRBD2	TRBJ2-3	TRBV4-1	.	TGCGCCAGCAGCCAAGGGGTAGCGGGAGGGCCGTTGGATACGCAGTATTTT	CASSQGVAGGPLDTQYF
TRBD2	TRBJ2-1	TRBV5-1	.	TGCGCCAGCAGCTACAACCGGGCCACACTAGCGACGAGCTCCTACAATGAGCAGTTCTTC	CASSYNRATLATSSYNEQFF
.	TRBJ2-5	TRBV5-5	.	TGTGCCAGCAGCCCATGGACCAAGCGAGAGACCCAGTACTTC	CASSPWTKRETQYF
.	TRBJ2-1	TRBV20-1	.	TGCAGTGCCCGCGGGACCCGCGTATTCTTC	CSARGTRVFF
.	TRBJ2-5	TRBV14	.	TGTGCCAGCAGCCAAGTCACAGGGGAGACCCAGTACTTC	CASSQVTGETQYF
.	TRBJ2-7	TRBV6-5	.	TGTGCCAGCAGAAACACAGGGCTCAACGAGCAGTACTTC	CASRNTGLNEQYF
.	TRBJ2-7	TRBV28	.	TGTGCCAGCATGGATACGGGATCAAGACTGGGGGAGCAGTACTTC	CASMDTGSRLGEQYF
.	TRBJ2-3	TRBV6-4	.	TGTGCCAGCAGTGACTCAACGGTTAGCACAGATACGCAGTATTTT	CASSDSTVSTDTQYF
.	TRBJ1-2	TRBV30	.	TGTGCCTGGAGTGCGGGTTTTAACTATGGCTACACCTTC	CAWSAGFNYGYTF
.	TRBJ2-3	TRBV29-1	.	TGCAGCGCAGGGGAAGCAGATACGCAGTATTTT	CSAGEADTQYF
TRBD1	TRBJ2-7	TRBV2	.	TGTGCCAGTGCGGACAGGGACCAACTAAACTCCTACGAGCAGTACTTC	CASADRDQLNSYEQYF
TRBD1	TRBJ1-5	TRBV7-9	.	TGTGCCAGCAGCTTAAGGACAGGCCAGCCCCAGCATTTT	CASSLRTGQPQHF
TRBD1	TRBJ1-3	TRBV28	.	TGTGTTTCTCAGGGGGCGCGAAACGGAAACACCATATATTTT	CVSQGARNGNTIYF
TRBD1	TRBJ2-5	TRBV19	once	TGTGCCAGTAGTATCAAAGGGGGCGTGGGGACCCAGTACTTC	CASSIKGGVGTQYF
.	TRBJ2-2	TRBV7-6	.	TGTGCCAGCAGCTCCCCGAAGGACCGTTTCACCGGGGAGCTGTTTTTT	CASSSPKDRFTGELFF
TRBD1	TRBJ2-1	TRBV7-2	.	TGTGCCAGCAGCTTGACAGGGATCTACAATGAGCAGTTCTTC	CASSLTGIYNEQFF
.	TRBJ1-3	TRBV5-4	.	TGTGCCAGCAGCTTGGCGGGGGCAGGTGGAAACACCATATATTTT	CASSLAGAGGNTIYF
TRBD1	TRBJ2-7	TRBV4-3	.	TGCGCCAGCAGCCAAGTCGACGGGACAGCTCCCTACGAGCAGTACTTC	CASSQVDGTAPYEQYF